This is a list of T cell receptor beta chains from one sample in a study of identical twins. TCRdb independently ran MiXCR on the 5' RACE reads; one entry per CDR3 protein. The sample holds 700,000 or so distinct CDR3 sequences, more than 6.5% seen once. The same sample was also used in a study of yellow fever vaccine responses in identical twins.

The sequenced material came from PBMCs. The source is a woman aged 18-29 years in good health. CDR3s include the opening cysteine and the closing phenylalanine or tryptophan. Each record gives: D gene, J gene, V gene, clone size, CDR3 DNA, CDR3 protein. A D gene is named only where the DNA matches it firmly. The size entry is marked missing in some rows and otherwise reads once, few, many or a size class.

>.|TRBJ2-3|TRBV12-3/TRBV12-4|few
TGTGCCAGCCTTCGGGGGAAAAGCACAGATACGCAGTATTTT
CASLRGKSTDTQYF
>TRBD1|TRBJ1-6|TRBV2|.
TGTGCCAGCCGAACGGGACAGTCTAATTCACCCCTCCACTTT
CASRTGQSNSPLHF
>.|TRBJ1-1|TRBV2|.
TGTGCCAGCAGTTATACAGGGTTCATGAACACTGAAGCTTTCTTT
CASSYTGFMNTEAFF
>TRBD2|TRBJ2-7|TRBV20-1|.
TGCAGTGCGGCAAGCGGGAGCGGATCCTACGAGCAGTACTTC
CSAASGSGSYEQYF
>TRBD2|TRBJ2-5|TRBV7-2|.
TGTGCCAGCAGCACCACTGCCGGGACTAGCGGTGGAGAGACCCAGTACTTC
CASSTTAGTSGGETQYF
>TRBD2|TRBJ2-1|TRBV27|few
TGTGCCAGCAGTTTATTTCGCGGGAGGCCTAACAATGAGCAGTTCTTC
CASSLFRGRPNNEQFF
>.|TRBJ1-1|TRBV9|many
TGTGCCAGCAGCGTAGCTGGTCGCGGGTACACTGAAGCTTTCTTT
CASSVAGRGYTEAFF
>TRBD2|TRBJ2-3|TRBV11-1|few
TGTGCCAGCAGCCCACCCCGGGTTTCGAGCGGGAGTGCAGATACGCAGTATTTT
CASSPPRVSSGSADTQYF
>.|TRBJ2-7|TRBV19|many
TGTGCCAGTAGTATGGGGCCGACGGGGGAGCCCTCCTACGAGCAGTACTTC
CASSMGPTGEPSYEQYF
>.|TRBJ2-2|TRBV15|many
TGTGCCACCAGGCTGGGACAGAACACCGGGGAGCTGTTTTTT
CATRLGQNTGELFF